A single sample is the source of the 32 T cell receptor beta chains below, sequenced in a study of T cell repertoires in cytomegalovirus infection. These receptors' targets are unknown. Using its own MiXCR run on the reads, TCRdb lists one record per CDR3 protein. The sample records a few hundred thousand distinct CDR3 sequences, about 40% being singletons. Sequencing used cultured PBMCs, obtained from culture after CMV antigen stimulation. The receptors were sampled from a human donor in good health (CMV status not recorded). Some clones in this sample may be carry-over from other donors' samples.

This clonotype was observed many times. V and J are TRBV7-2 and TRBJ1-1; a possible D gene is TRBD1 (6 bases). From germline, CDR1 is SGHTA and CDR2 FQGNSA. V was clipped by 6 bases and J by 3 bases, with 14 bases between them. The CDR3 has 14 residues. The CDR3 DNA reads TGTGCCAGCAGGAGGGGGGGGAAGGACACTGAAGCTTTCTTT. Its translation is CASRRGGKDTEAFF.

This chain joins TRBV7-9 and TRBJ2-1; 10 bases match TRBD2. Germline trimming cut 0 bases from V and 5 bases from J; bases unmatched to any gene: 4. Germline CDR1 SEHNR, CDR2 FQNEAQ (reference sequence). This CDR3 has 16 residues. In DNA form, the CDR3 reads TGTGCCAGCAGCTTAGCAGCGGGAGGGCCCGACAATGAGCAGTTCTTC. Amino acids: CASSLAAGGPDNEQFF.

Only a few counts were recorded for this clonotype. The chain joins TRBV10-3 to TRBJ1-1, with a possible D match to TRBD1 (6 bases). This CDR3 comprises 17 residues. Germline CDR1 and CDR2: ENHRY and SYGVKD. V lost 10 bases and J 0 bases, leaving 24 bases between the germline ends. CDR3 nucleotides: TGTGCCACGCTAAACCTCCTCTCACAGGGAATGAACACTGAAGCTTTCTTT. Protein: CATLNLLSQGMNTEAFF.

This sequence joins TRBV5-5 and TRBJ2-7, with D perhaps matching TRBD1 (5 bases). V was clipped by 3 bases and J by 5 bases, with 12 bases between them. Germline assignment: CDR1 SGHKS and CDR2 YYEKEE (reference sequence). The CDR3 is made up of 13 amino acids. CDR3 DNA: TGTGCCAGCAGCTCCCAGGGCTGGCACGAGCAGTACTTC. Protein: CASSSQGWHEQYF.

A single count supports this clonotype. The rearrangement joins TRBV20-1 to TRBJ1-2; D might be TRBD1 (5 bases). Germline V gives CDR1 DFQATT, CDR2 SNEGSKA (reference sequence). The V gene lost 6 bases and the J gene lost 6 bases, with 17 bases spanning the gap. This CDR3 is built from 13 residues. The CDR3, as DNA: TGCAGTGCGGGGCAGGGCCCCTCGGATGGCTACACCTTC. The encoded protein is CSAGQGPSDGYTF.

The chain recombines TRBV7-8 with TRBJ2-1; 8 bases agree with TRBD1. Trimming removed 5 bases from V and 0 bases from J; junction bases left unmatched: 3. The CDR3 is made up of 15 amino acids. Germline loops: CDR1 SGHVS, CDR2 FQNEAQ. The CDR3 DNA follows: TGTGCCAGCAGCATGGACAGGGCCTCCTACAATGAGCAGTTCTTC. Translated: CASSMDRASYNEQFF.

This sequence joins TRBV2 and TRBJ2-5, with a tentative D call TRBD2 (7 bases). V gave up 8 bases and J gave up 5 bases, with 9 bases separating them. The length of the CDR3 is 11 residues. The germline gives CDR1 SNHLY, CDR2 FYNNEI. Here the CDR3 DNA reads TGTGCCAGCCGGGGGGCGGAGACCCAGTACTTC. Protein sequence: CASRGAETQYF.

CDR3 sequence: CASSLMWGGNYAEAFF. The CDR3 nucleotides are TGTGCCAGCAGTTTAATGTGGGGGGGTAATTACGCTGAAGCTTTCTTT. The chain links TRBV27 to TRBJ1-1, with D perhaps matching TRBD1 (5 bases). Looked up from germline, CDR1 is MNHEY and CDR2 is SMNVEV (reference sequence). The CDR3 totals 16 residues. Trimming shortened V by 2 bases and J by 6 bases, and 19 bases separated the two germline ends.

The chain carries TRBV5-4 and TRBJ2-3, with 14 nucleotides matching TRBD2. V gave up 0 bases and J gave up 2 bases; unmatched junction bases: 8. The germline CDR1 and CDR2 sequences are SGHNT and YYREEE (reference sequence). This CDR3 is built from 19 residues. Written as DNA, the CDR3 is TGTGCCAGCAGCTTGGGCCCAAGACTAGCGGGAGGGGTCACAGATACGCAGTATTTT. Its translation: CASSLGPRLAGGVTDTQYF.

This clonotype was seen a handful of times. V usage is TRBV7-2 and J usage is TRBJ2-5, with D possibly matching TRBD2 (6 bases). Germline V gene data show CDR1 as SGHTA and CDR2 as FQGNSA. V was shortened by 5 bases and J by 1 base, with 14 bases between the two germline ends. The CDR3 spans 15 residues. CDR3 protein: CASSRPTRFQETQYF. The CDR3 DNA sequence: TGTGCCAGCAGCCGTCCGACTAGGTTCCAAGAGACCCAGTACTTC.

This chain uses TRBV6-8 with TRBJ1-2, with D possibly matching TRBD1 (5 bases). In germline, CDR1 is MNHGY, CDR2 SAAAGT. V was clipped by 5 bases and J by 4 bases, with 11 bases between them. CDR3 size: 13 residues. CDR3 region: CASSVQGPYGYTF. Here the CDR3 DNA reads TGTGCCAGCAGTGTTCAGGGCCCCTATGGCTACACCTTC.

The chain is built from TRBV6-6 and TRBJ2-7, with 7 bases matching TRBD2. Germline-derived CDR1 and CDR2 are MNHNY and SVGAGI (reference sequence). The CDR3 is 15 amino acids. Losses at the gene ends were 5 bases for V and 0 bases for J; bases not matched to a gene: 7. CDR3: CASSDFAGASYEQYF. CDR3 bases: TGTGCCAGCAGTGATTTTGCGGGAGCCTCCTACGAGCAGTACTTC.

The V gene is TRBV6-5, the J gene TRBJ1-2; D ambiguous. Looked up from germline, CDR1 is MNHEY and CDR2 is SVGAGI. The CDR3 extends over 13 amino acids. Trimming stripped 2 bases from V and 5 bases from J, with 9 bases between. CDR3 residues: CASSYDGIYGYTF. CDR3 nucleotide sequence: TGTGCCAGCAGTTACGACGGGATATATGGCTACACCTTC.

The CDR3 DNA follows: TGTGCCAGCAGCTCGGACAGGGGAGATGGCTACACCTTC. This translates into CASSSDRGDGYTF. The J gene is TRBJ1-2, the V gene TRBV7-2; 9 nucleotides line up with TRBD1. The CDR3 is 13 amino acids. The V and J ends lost 4 bases and 6 bases, in that order; junction bases with no gene match: 3. Per germline, CDR1 SGHTA and CDR2 FQGNSA.

J is TRBJ2-1 and V is TRBV6-2 or TRBV6-3; 13 bases line up with TRBD2. The CDR3 consists of 15 residues. J lost 7 bases, V lost 2 bases, and 2 bases had no gene match. Germline V lookup: CDR1 MNHEY, CDR2 SVGEGT. The CDR3 coding sequence is TGTGCCAGCAGTTACGAGGGACTAGCGGGGAATGAGCAGTTCTTC. Protein sequence: CASSYEGLAGNEQFF.

The DNA for the CDR3 is TGTGCCAGCAATAGCCTTGGAGAAACTGAAGCTTTCTTT. Translated: CASNSLGETEAFF. The V gene is TRBV2, the J gene TRBJ1-1, with D hard to call. Germline V gene sequence: CDR1 SNHLY, CDR2 FYNNEI. V lost 7 bases and J 5 bases, leaving 14 bases between the germline ends. The CDR3 sequence is 13 residues long.

This clonotype was picked up many times. This chain joins TRBV7-2 and TRBJ2-1, with 7 bases that match TRBD1. The CDR3 runs to 16 residues. The germline V gene encodes CDR1 SGHTA and CDR2 FQGNSA. V trimming: 2 bases; J trimming: 0 bases; junction bases outside the gene matches: 4. The CDR3 loop is CASSLRTGVSYNEQFF. The CDR3 DNA sequence: TGTGCCAGCAGCTTAAGGACAGGAGTCTCCTACAATGAGCAGTTCTTC.

J is TRBJ1-6 and V is TRBV9; D not resolved. CDR3 length: 16 amino acids. Germline CDR1 reads SGDLS; CDR2 reads YYNGEE. V lost 3 bases, J lost 8 bases, and 18 bases lay in between. The CDR3 loop is CASSATDYSLYSPLHF. The CDR3 bases are TGTGCCAGCAGCGCGACCGATTACAGTTTATATTCACCCCTCCACTTT.

This clonotype came up a few times. The chain recombines TRBV7-9 with TRBJ2-7; TRBD1 matches at 7 bases. Germline V gives CDR1 SEHNR, CDR2 FQNEAQ (reference sequence). V was clipped by 5 bases and J by 5 bases; unmatched bases: 9. The CDR3 is made up of 14 amino acids. The CDR3 DNA reads as TGTGCCAGCAGCCCCAAGGGGGCAGGCAACGAGCAGTACTTC. It translates to CASSPKGAGNEQYF.

This clonotype was seen a handful of times. At one end, the junction sequence differs from germline, possibly due to a read error. The chain couples TRBV7-2 to TRBJ2-1; D is possibly TRBD1 (5 bases). Germline V gene data show CDR1 as SGHTA and CDR2 as FQGNSA. This CDR3 is built from 15 residues. As DNA, the CDR3 is TGTGCCAGCAGCTTAGCAGGGGATTCCTCCAATGAGCAGTTCTTC. Residues: CASSLAGDSSNEQFF.

The sample holds a few counts of this clonotype. The rearrangement joins TRBV7-9 to TRBJ2-7; 9 positions match TRBD1. This CDR3 region has 14 residues. J was trimmed by 5 bases and V by 5 bases; bases with no gene match: 7. Germline-derived CDR1 and CDR2 are SEHNR and FQNEAQ (reference sequence). CDR3 sequence reads: CASSLRDRADEQYF. The DNA for the CDR3 is TGTGCCAGCAGCCTACGGGACAGGGCCGACGAGCAGTACTTC.

The rearrangement links TRBV6-5 to TRBJ2-6, with TRBD2 identical over 11 bases. Germline lookup yields CDR1 MNHEY and CDR2 SVGAGI. The CDR3 totals 20 residues. V was pared by 7 bases and J by 0 bases, with 14 bases of the junction left unmatched. CDR3 sequence (DNA): TGTGCCAGCAATGGGGGCGGACTAGCGGGCGAAGTCTCTGGGGCCAACGTCCTGACTTTC. It is translated as CASNGGGLAGEVSGANVLTF.

There are a few counts of this clonotype. J is TRBJ2-7 and V is TRBV7-2, with a tentative D call TRBD2 (6 bases). This CDR3 comprises 15 residues. V was pared by 7 bases and J by 6 bases, with 22 bases between. Germline values: CDR1 SGHTA, CDR2 FQGNSA. The CDR3 nucleotides read TGTGCCAGCAATTTCGCGACCTCAAAAGCGGGCGAGCAGTACTTC. Its protein is CASNFATSKAGEQYF.

The chain has TRBV5-1 and TRBJ2-1; the D gene is possibly TRBD2 (6 bases). The length of the CDR3 is 15 residues. Germline V lookup: CDR1 SGHRS, CDR2 YFSETQ. V lost 5 bases and J lost 5, with 17 bases in between. Written as DNA, the CDR3 is TGCGCCAGCAGGATTAGCGGAAACCTGGACAATGAGCAGTTCTTC. Translated: CASRISGNLDNEQFF.

The chain employs TRBV19 and TRBJ2-7; no firm D call. Between the trimmed V and J ends, which lost 7 bases and 0 bases, there was a span of 10 bases. The germline gives CDR1 LNHDA, CDR2 SQIVND (reference sequence). This CDR3 comprises 13 residues. In DNA, the CDR3 is TGTGCCAGTAAAGGCCAGGCCTCCTACGAGCAGTACTTC. Protein sequence: CASKGQASYEQYF.

The rearrangement uses TRBV7-6 and TRBJ2-1; TRBD2 matches at 8 bases. The germline V gene has CDR1 SGHVS and CDR2 FNYEAQ. After removal of 2 bases from V and 6 bases from J, the junction contained 12 bases not matched to a gene. The CDR3 is 17 residues long. This CDR3 reads CASSLRLGGLGVNEQFF. CDR3 DNA sequence: TGTGCCAGCAGCTTAAGGCTAGGGGGACTAGGAGTCAATGAGCAGTTCTTC. Supplemented by reference TRBV7-6 and TRBJ2-1, the full variable domain reads GAGVSQSPRYKVTKRGQDVALRCDPISGHVSLYWYRQALGQGPEFLTYFNYEAQQDKSGLPNDRFSAERPEGSISTLTIQRTEQRDSAMYRCASSLRLGGLGVNEQFFGPGTRLTVL.

This clonotype has ten or more counts. The chain is built from TRBV4-3 and TRBJ1-3; no firm D call. The CDR3 length is 15 residues. Germline V gene sequence: CDR1 LGHNA, CDR2 YSLEER. The V and J ends lost 0 bases and 0 bases respectively, with 6 bases between them. The CDR3 here is CASSQDRVSGNTIYF. In DNA form, the CDR3 reads TGCGCCAGCAGCCAAGATCGGGTCTCTGGAAACACCATATATTTT.

This clonotype has only a few counts. CDR3 coding DNA: TGTGCCAGCAGTTACTCAAGGGGTGCAGATACGCAGTATTTT. Encoded protein: CASSYSRGADTQYF. The V call is TRBV6-5, the J call TRBJ2-3; possible D gene TRBD1, 5 bases. Trimming pared 0 bases from V and 4 bases from J, leaving 8 bases between. This CDR3 is 14 amino acids long. Germline V CDR1 and CDR2: MNHEY, SVGAGI.

The rearrangement uses TRBV3-1 and TRBJ1-3, with D possibly matching TRBD1 (6 bases). The CDR3 extends over 14 amino acids. Germline V gene lookup returns CDR1 LGHDT and CDR2 YNNKEL (reference sequence). Trimming shortened V by 3 bases and J by 4 bases, and 10 bases separated the two germline ends. Here the CDR3 reads CASSHQGQGNTIYF. CDR3 DNA: TGTGCCAGCAGCCACCAGGGACAAGGAAACACCATATATTTT.

V is TRBV6-5 and J is TRBJ2-6; D gene uncertain. Germline V gives CDR1 MNHEY, CDR2 SVGAGI. The CDR3 consists of 17 residues. V was clipped by 2 bases and J by 0 bases, with 11 bases between them. The CDR3, as DNA: TGTGCCAGCAGTTACGCATACCTCACCTCTGGGGCCAACGTCCTGACTTTC. Protein product: CASSYAYLTSGANVLTF.

The J gene is TRBJ2-3, the V gene TRBV3-1; maybe TRBD2 (6 bases). CDR3 size: 17 residues. From germline, CDR1 is LGHDT and CDR2 YNNKEL (reference sequence). The V end was cut by 0 bases, the J end by 0 bases, with 13 bases between. For the CDR3, the DNA is TGTGCCAGCAGCCAAGAGGTCTATAGCGGAAGCACAGATACGCAGTATTTT. It specifies CASSQEVYSGSTDTQYF.

This chain uses TRBV2 with TRBJ2-1; 7 nucleotides align to TRBD2. The CDR3 contains 12 residues. Germline values: CDR1 SNHLY, CDR2 FYNNEI. With 4 bases clipped from V and 9 bases from J, the junction kept 3 bases outside the gene matches. As DNA, the CDR3 is TGTGCCAGCAGTGGGTCGGGGGGTGAGCAGTTCTTC. It specifies CASSGSGGEQFF.